This T cell receptor beta chain is from a study of T cells after yellow fever vaccination. This clonotype appeared a few times. CDR3 length: 16 amino acids. Germline V gene sequence: CDR1 SGHDT, CDR2 YYEEEE. V was clipped by 3 bases and J by 0 bases; unmatched bases: 6. TCRdb ran MiXCR on the 5' RACE reads and lists one entry per CDR3 protein. The sample yields hundreds of thousands of distinct CDR3 sequences, around 12% seen once. The chain uses TRBV5-6 and TRBJ2-1; 7 bases are shared with TRBD1. The source was PBMCs, collected on the day of the yellow fever booster vaccination. The sequence derives from a man younger than 40 who received the YFV17D yellow fever vaccine. CDR3 DNA: TGTGCCAGCAGCTGGGACAGAGACAGCTCCTACAATGAGCAGTTCTTC. This gives the protein CASSWDRDSSYNEQFF. Complete variable domain (other parts from reference TRBV5-6 and TRBJ2-1): DAGVTQSPTHLIKTRGQQVTLRCSPKSGHDTVSWYQQALGQGPQFIFQYYEEEERQRGNFPDRFSGHQFPNYSSELNVNALLLGDSALYLCASSWDRDSSYNEQFFGPGTRLTVL.